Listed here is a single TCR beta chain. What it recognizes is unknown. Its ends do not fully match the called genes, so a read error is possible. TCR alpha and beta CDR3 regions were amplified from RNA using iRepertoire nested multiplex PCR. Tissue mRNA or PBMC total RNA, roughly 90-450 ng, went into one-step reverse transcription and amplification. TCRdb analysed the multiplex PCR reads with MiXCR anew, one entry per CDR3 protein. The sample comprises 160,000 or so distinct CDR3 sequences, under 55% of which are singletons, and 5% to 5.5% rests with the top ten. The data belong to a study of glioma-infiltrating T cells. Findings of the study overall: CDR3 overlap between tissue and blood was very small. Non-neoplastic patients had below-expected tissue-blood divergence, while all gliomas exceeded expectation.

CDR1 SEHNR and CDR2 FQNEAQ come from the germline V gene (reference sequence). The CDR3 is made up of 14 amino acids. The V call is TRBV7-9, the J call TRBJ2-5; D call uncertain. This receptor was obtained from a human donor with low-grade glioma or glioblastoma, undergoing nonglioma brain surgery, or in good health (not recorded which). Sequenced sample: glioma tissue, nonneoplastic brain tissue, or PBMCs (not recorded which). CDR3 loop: CSSSLATSEETQYF. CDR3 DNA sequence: TGTTCCAGCAGCTTAGCAACGTCGGAAGAGACCCAGTACTTC.